This T cell receptor beta chain was identified in a study of OX40 agonist ivuxolimab in advanced cancers. Background on the study: Ivuxolimab, an antibody acting as an agonist of OX40 (CD134), was used to treat patients. Past anti-PD-1, anti-PD-L1 or anti-CTLA-4 therapy was accepted, and 40% to 45% had received some.

Excluded were patients having autoimmune disease history or systemic immunosuppression. Assay used: immunoSEQ multiplex PCR; TCRdb lists only in-frame clones, some missing. The table shows about 22,000 clones, with roughly nine tenths occurring only once. V lost 4 bases and J 6 bases, leaving 15 bases between the germline ends. Germline loops: CDR1 MRHNA, CDR2 SNTAGT. The CDR3 length is 14 residues. Sample: CD4+ or CD8+ T cells sorted from blood, taken in a trial of the OX40 agonist ivuxolimab. The J gene is TRBJ1-1, the V gene TRBV6-4; D not resolved. The sequence was collected from an adult with an advanced solid tumor such as melanoma, head and neck, liver or kidney cancer. The chain's CDR3 is CASSGGPEGAEAFF. In DNA form, the CDR3 reads TGTGCCAGCAGTGGCGGGCCCGAGGGCGCTGAAGCTTTCTTT.